This T cell receptor beta chain was documented in a study of blood T cell repertoires in COVID-19. Background on the study: Both acute and convalescent COVID-19 samples were obtained from the United States, Italy and Spain. In each case, the material was cDNA or gDNA derived from T cells, B-cell-depleted T cells, or PBMCs.

Original analysis: The authors estimated nucleated cell counts from reference gene primer amplification. Using immunoSEQ multiplex PCR, the repertoire was profiled, and TCRdb retains in-frame clones only, with some absent. V and J calls and clone size follow that table, whereas D and trimming were derived from the DNA. The data hold about 170,000 clones, with under 85% observed a single time. The clonotype was recovered from a man aged 60 to 75 who had recovered from COVID-19. Sequencing was done on a sample of peripheral blood.

CDR3 in DNA: TGTGCCAGCAGTTCGACAGGGATCTCTGGAAACACCATATATTTT. Its translation: CASSSTGISGNTIYF. V and J are TRBV6-5 and TRBJ1-3, with 7 nucleotides matching TRBD1. CDR3 length equals 15 residues. The V gene's germline CDR1 is MNHEY and CDR2 SVGAGI. J gave up 0 bases and V 4 bases, and 3 bases lay outside the gene matches.